The present T cell receptor beta chain was sequenced within a study of T cells in Graves' hyperthyroidism and ophthalmopathy. Study context: Peripheral blood was obtained at initial diagnosis, preceding any treatment.

Study-level findings and limits: Ophthalmopathy cases were set apart from stable hyperthyroidism by a 13 V-J model. Blood also contained most expanded thyroid clonotypes above 0.001.

CDR3 size: 13 residues. Germline V gene sequence: CDR1 SGHTA, CDR2 FQGNSA. The V segment lost 5 bases and the J segment 5 bases; nucleotides outside the gene matches: 3. Note on this clonotype: Its antigen is unknown. This sequence may be a read error, since a much larger clone differs from it by one base.

Any patient presenting with uncontrolled infection, other autoimmune disease, pregnancy or lactation was left out. RNA transcripts gave rise to amplified TCR beta CDR3 regions. TCR CDR3 regions were first amplified by RT-PCR with HTBI primers. TCRdb processed the multiplex PCR reads anew with MiXCR; each CDR3 protein has one entry. The sample yields approximately 410,000 distinct CDR3 sequences, about 15% seen once. The receptor was isolated from a man aged 18-30 years with Graves' ophthalmopathy. The rearrangement links TRBV7-2 to TRBJ1-5, with 7 bases identical to TRBD1. Sequenced: blood. The CDR3 bases are TGTGCCAGCAGCACCGACAGGGATCAGCCCCAGCATTTT. The encoded protein is CASSTDRDQPQHF.